A selection of T cell receptor beta chains follows, all from one sample in a study of TIL therapy for anti-PD-1-resistant metastatic lung cancer. Generated by immunoSEQ multiplex PCR, the TCRdb table keeps only in-frame clones and is missing some. The sample contains 25,000 to 30,000 clones, under 80% of which appear only once. The specimen comprised tumor tissue, sampled at baseline. The source of these receptors is a woman aged 30 to 85 with non-small cell lung cancer. The CDR3 runs from the conserved cysteine through the conserved F or W. D genes are given only for firm matches. Not all rows give a size; the values are once, few, many and, for expanded clones, a class.

d_gene: NA
j_gene: TRBJ2-7
v_gene: TRBV23-1
abundance: NA
CDR3aa: CASTLPKDRSSYEQYF
CDR3nt: TGCGCCAGCACCCTCCCGAAGGACCGGAGCTCCTACGAGCAGTACTTC

d_gene: TRBD2
j_gene: TRBJ2-1
v_gene: TRBV6-5
abundance: NA
CDR3aa: CASSYRGLAGDEQFF
CDR3nt: TGTGCCAGCAGTTACCGGGGACTAGCGGGAGATGAGCAGTTCTTC

d_gene: NA
j_gene: TRBJ2-3
v_gene: TRBV10-1
abundance: NA
CDR3aa: CASSEDFTDTQYF
CDR3nt: TGCGCCAGCAGTGAAGATTTCACAGATACGCAGTATTTT

d_gene: NA
j_gene: TRBJ2-1
v_gene: TRBV11-2
abundance: NA
CDR3aa: CASSPVRLADNEQFF
CDR3nt: TGTGCCAGCAGCCCAGTCCGGCTAGCTGACAATGAGCAGTTCTTC

d_gene: NA
j_gene: TRBJ1-2
v_gene: TRBV27
abundance: NA
CDR3aa: CASSPGGDYGYTF
CDR3nt: TGTGCCAGCAGTCCTGGAGGCGACTATGGCTACACCTTC

d_gene: NA
j_gene: TRBJ1-2
v_gene: TRBV2
abundance: few
CDR3aa: CASSVSSGYTF
CDR3nt: TGTGCCAGCAGTGTGAGTTCTGGCTACACCTTC

d_gene: TRBD1
j_gene: TRBJ1-1
v_gene: TRBV30
abundance: NA
CDR3aa: CAWSPGGTVLNTEAFF
CDR3nt: TGTGCCTGGAGCCCAGGCGGGACAGTGTTGAACACTGAAGCTTTCTTT

d_gene: TRBD2
j_gene: TRBJ2-1
v_gene: TRBV9
abundance: NA
CDR3aa: CASSPSGGVTHNEQFF
CDR3nt: TGTGCCAGCAGCCCTAGCGGCGGGGTGACCCACAATGAGCAGTTCTTC

d_gene: NA
j_gene: TRBJ1-2
v_gene: TRBV2
abundance: NA
CDR3aa: CASRTFLSGYTF
CDR3nt: TGTGCCAGCAGAACGTTCTTATCCGGCTACACCTTC

d_gene: NA
j_gene: TRBJ1-1
v_gene: TRBV5-1
abundance: once
CDR3aa: CASSLAGQNTEAFF
CDR3nt: TGCGCCAGCAGCTTGGCGGGACAGAACACTGAAGCTTTCTTT

d_gene: NA
j_gene: TRBJ2-5
v_gene: TRBV6-5
abundance: NA
CDR3aa: CASYRRSGETQYF
CDR3nt: TGTGCCAGCTACCGACGGAGTGGGGAGACCCAGTACTTC

d_gene: NA
j_gene: TRBJ2-1
v_gene: TRBV5-1
abundance: NA
CDR3aa: CASGEQSSYNEQFF
CDR3nt: TGCGCCAGCGGCGAACAGAGCTCCTACAATGAGCAGTTCTTC

d_gene: NA
j_gene: TRBJ1-1
v_gene: TRBV6-5
abundance: NA
CDR3aa: CASSYSGTVNTEAFF
CDR3nt: TGTGCCAGCAGTTACTCCGGGACTGTGAACACTGAAGCTTTCTTT

d_gene: TRBD1
j_gene: TRBJ1-2
v_gene: TRBV5-4
abundance: few
CDR3aa: CASSFGQGEFGYTF
CDR3nt: TGTGCCAGCAGCTTTGGACAGGGGGAGTTTGGCTACACCTTC

d_gene: NA
j_gene: TRBJ2-7
v_gene: TRBV7-8
abundance: NA
CDR3aa: CASSLARQNYEQYF
CDR3nt: TGTGCCAGCAGCTTAGCACGGCAGAACTACGAGCAGTACTTC

d_gene: TRBD2
j_gene: TRBJ2-3
v_gene: TRBV25-1
abundance: NA
CDR3aa: CASGGEGPTDTQYF
CDR3nt: TGTGCCAGCGGGGGGGAGGGGCCCACAGATACGCAGTATTTT

d_gene: NA
j_gene: TRBJ2-6
v_gene: TRBV5-1
abundance: NA
CDR3aa: CASRETGANVLTF
CDR3nt: TGCGCCAGCAGGGAGACTGGGGCCAACGTCCTGACTTTC

d_gene: NA
j_gene: TRBJ1-5
v_gene: TRBV5-1
abundance: NA
CDR3aa: CASSENSNQPQHF
CDR3nt: TGCGCCAGCAGCGAAAATAGCAATCAGCCCCAGCATTTT

d_gene: NA
j_gene: TRBJ1-1
v_gene: TRBV6-1
abundance: NA
CDR3aa: CASSSGPGAEAFF
CDR3nt: TGTGCCAGTTCGTCAGGACCTGGCGCTGAAGCTTTCTTT

d_gene: TRBD1
j_gene: TRBJ1-1
v_gene: TRBV14
abundance: NA
CDR3aa: CASSPTGLNTEAFF
CDR3nt: TGTGCCAGCAGCCCGACAGGGTTGAACACTGAAGCTTTCTTT

d_gene: NA
j_gene: TRBJ2-3
v_gene: TRBV7-2
abundance: NA
CDR3aa: CASSFGAGTDTQYF
CDR3nt: TGTGCCAGCAGCTTCGGGGCGGGCACAGATACGCAGTATTTT

d_gene: TRBD2
j_gene: TRBJ2-7
v_gene: TRBV6-6
abundance: NA
CDR3aa: CASRPSGTYEQYF
CDR3nt: TGTGCCAGCAGACCTAGCGGTACCTACGAGCAGTACTTC

d_gene: NA
j_gene: TRBJ2-7
v_gene: TRBV5-6
abundance: NA
CDR3aa: CASSLEGLISYEQYF
CDR3nt: TGTGCCAGCAGCTTGGAGGGACTGATCTCCTACGAGCAGTACTTC

d_gene: NA
j_gene: TRBJ1-5
v_gene: TRBV15
abundance: few
CDR3aa: CATSSPAGALKQPQHF
CDR3nt: TGTGCCACCAGCAGTCCCGCAGGGGCCCTTAAACAGCCCCAGCATTTT

d_gene: NA
j_gene: TRBJ2-7
v_gene: TRBV7-9
abundance: NA
CDR3aa: CASSIHYEQYF
CDR3nt: TGTGCCAGCAGCATCCACTACGAGCAGTACTTC

d_gene: NA
j_gene: TRBJ2-7
v_gene: TRBV7-9
abundance: NA
CDR3aa: CASSLELRYEQYF
CDR3nt: TGTGCCAGCAGCTTAGAACTCCGCTACGAGCAGTACTTC

d_gene: NA
j_gene: TRBJ2-1
v_gene: TRBV2
abundance: NA
CDR3aa: CASRQGSSNEQFF
CDR3nt: TGTGCCAGCAGGCAGGGCAGTTCTAATGAGCAGTTCTTC

d_gene: NA
j_gene: TRBJ2-5
v_gene: TRBV27
abundance: medium-sized
CDR3aa: CASSRPGVSETQYF
CDR3nt: TGTGCCAGCAGTCGGCCAGGGGTTTCGGAGACCCAGTACTTC

d_gene: NA
j_gene: TRBJ1-1
v_gene: TRBV6-5
abundance: NA
CDR3aa: CATKLGFAEAFF
CDR3nt: TGTGCCACCAAATTAGGGTTTGCTGAAGCTTTCTTT

d_gene: TRBD2
j_gene: TRBJ2-7
v_gene: TRBV11-2
abundance: few
CDR3aa: CASSDGLAGVYEQYF
CDR3nt: TGTGCCAGCAGCGACGGACTAGCGGGAGTCTACGAGCAGTACTTC

d_gene: NA
j_gene: TRBJ1-3
v_gene: TRBV7-9
abundance: NA
CDR3aa: CASSLAASGNTIYF
CDR3nt: TGTGCCAGCAGCTTAGCAGCGTCGGGAAACACCATATATTTT

d_gene: NA
j_gene: TRBJ2-2
v_gene: TRBV6-4
abundance: many
CDR3aa: CASSGRPGTGELFF
CDR3nt: TGTGCCAGCAGCGGACGCCCGGGCACCGGGGAGCTGTTTTTT

d_gene: NA
j_gene: TRBJ1-4
v_gene: TRBV6-6
abundance: NA
CDR3aa: CASSTGPQVNEKLFF
CDR3nt: TGTGCCAGCAGTACCGGGCCTCAGGTTAATGAAAAACTGTTTTTT

d_gene: TRBD2
j_gene: TRBJ2-4
v_gene: TRBV5-1
abundance: NA
CDR3aa: CASSLGLIAGEWKNIQYF
CDR3nt: TGCGCCAGCAGCTTGGGTTTAATAGCGGGAGAATGGAAAAACATTCAGTACTTC

d_gene: TRBD2
j_gene: TRBJ2-7
v_gene: TRBV7-2
abundance: NA
CDR3aa: CASSLRGGTSGYEQYF
CDR3nt: TGTGCCAGCAGCCTCCGGGGGGGGACTAGCGGCTACGAGCAGTACTTC

d_gene: NA
j_gene: TRBJ1-3
v_gene: TRBV7-6
abundance: NA
CDR3aa: CASSDRSSGNTIYF
CDR3nt: TGTGCCAGCAGTGATAGGAGTTCTGGAAACACCATATATTTT

d_gene: NA
j_gene: TRBJ2-7
v_gene: TRBV2
abundance: NA
CDR3aa: CASTEGGSGHKWYEQYF
CDR3nt: TGTGCCAGCACCGAGGGGGGTAGCGGGCATAAATGGTACGAGCAGTACTTC

d_gene: NA
j_gene: TRBJ2-5
v_gene: TRBV6-1
abundance: NA
CDR3aa: CASSEQETQYF
CDR3nt: TGTGCCAGCAGTGAGCAAGAGACCCAGTACTTC